Shown below are 14 T cell receptor beta chains from a single sample sequenced in a study of blood T cell repertoires in COVID-19. The repertoire was sequenced with immunoSEQ multiplex PCR; TCRdb's copy has only in-frame clones and lacks some. The table shows about 350,000 clones, with 87% occurring only once. The sequencing sample was made of PBMCs or T cells enriched from blood (not recorded which). These receptors all stem from a young woman who had recovered from COVID-19.

This rearrangement joins TRBV29-1 to TRBJ2-2; D is ambiguous. The CDR3 has 13 residues. Trimming took 5 bases from V and 0 from J, leaving 7 bases between them. From germline, CDR1 is SQVTM and CDR2 ANQGSEA. The CDR3 spells CSVPTPNTGELFF. CDR3 DNA sequence: TGCAGCGTTCCGACACCGAACACCGGGGAGCTGTTTTTT.

The chain employs TRBV18 and TRBJ1-3; no firm D call. The CDR3 consists of 16 residues. Germline V CDR1 and CDR2: KGHSH, LQKENI. Trimming took 2 bases from V and 0 from J, leaving 11 bases between them. The CDR3 here is CASSPSTASSGNTIYF. Written as DNA, the CDR3 is TGTGCCAGCTCACCAAGCACCGCGAGCTCTGGAAACACCATATATTTT. The complete variable domain, with remaining parts taken from reference TRBV18 and TRBJ1-3, reads NAGVMQNPRHLVRRRGQEARLRCSPMKGHSHVYWYRQLPEEGLKFMVYLQKENIIDESGMPKERFSAEFPKEGPSILRIQQVVRGDSAAYFCASSPSTASSGNTIYFGEGSWLTVV.

About this clone: One end of the junction varies from germline; a read error may be responsible. The chain recombines TRBV20-1 with TRBJ2-7; a possible D gene is TRBD2 (5 bases). CDR1 and CDR2 (germline): DFQATT, SNEGSKA (reference sequence). There are 14 residues in the CDR3. DNA of the CDR3: TGCAGCGCTAGTAGTTGGTCGGGATCCTACGAGCAGTACTTC. Residues: CSASSWSGSYEQYF.

This chain links TRBV5-1 with TRBJ1-2; possibly TRBD1 for D (6 bases). This CDR3 contains 15 residues. Germline-derived CDR1 and CDR2 are SGHRS and YFSETQ. Trimming removed 4 bases at V and 2 bases at J, with 15 bases between. The CDR3: CASSGGGDNNYGYTF. The CDR3 coding sequence is TGCGCCAGCAGCGGGGGTGGGGACAACAACTATGGCTACACCTTC.

The chain carries TRBV7-8 and TRBJ2-1; 7 bases are shared with TRBD2. Trimming removed 3 bases from V and 7 bases from J; junction bases left unmatched: 3. The CDR3 has 13 residues. The germline V gene has CDR1 SGHVS and CDR2 FQNEAQ. The CDR3 sequence: CASSLGGENEQFF. CDR3 DNA sequence: TGTGCCAGCAGCTTGGGGGGGGAGAATGAGCAGTTCTTC. Complete variable domain (other parts from reference TRBV7-8 and TRBJ2-1): GAGVSQSPRYKVAKRGQDVALRCDPISGHVSLFWYQQALGQGPEFLTYFQNEAQLDKSGLPSDRFFAERPEGSVSTLKIQRTQQEDSAVYLCASSLGGENEQFFGPGTRLTVL.

As regards this clone: The sample carries other DNA sequences with the same CDR3. This sequence joins TRBV5-4 and TRBJ1-6; D is unclear. V was pared by 4 bases and J by 0 bases, with 8 bases between. The CDR3 spans 15 residues. Germline V CDR1 and CDR2: SGHNT, YYREEE (reference sequence). In DNA, the CDR3 is TGTGCCAGCAGCCTACGTAGCTCCTATAATTCACCCCTCCACTTT. It codes for CASSLRSSYNSPLHF.

This clone has only a few counts. The chain has TRBV27 and TRBJ1-6; a possible D gene is TRBD1 (6 bases). The CDR3 extends over 16 amino acids. V was shortened by 3 bases and J by 6 bases, with 15 bases between the two germline ends. Germline V gene lookup returns CDR1 MNHEY and CDR2 SMNVEV (reference sequence). The CDR3: CASSFGRGGINSPLHF. For the CDR3, the DNA is TGTGCCAGCAGTTTCGGAAGGGGGGGAATTAATTCACCCCTCCACTTT.

The rearrangement links TRBV6-1 to TRBJ2-5, with 7 bases fitting TRBD1. This CDR3 spans 15 amino acids. In germline, CDR1 is MNHNS, CDR2 SASEGT. V dropped 3 bases and J dropped 2; count of bases not matched to a gene: 6. The CDR3 bases are TGTGCCAGCAGTGAGATGGGACAGATTCAAGAGACCCAGTACTTC. It translates to CASSEMGQIQETQYF.

This sequence joins TRBV5-1 and TRBJ1-1, with 8 bases that match TRBD1. Trimming removed 4 bases from V and 5 bases from J; junction bases left unmatched: 7. The CDR3 is made up of 14 amino acids. Germline lookup yields CDR1 SGHRS and CDR2 YFSETQ. The CDR3 protein is CASSEQGVGTEAFF. The CDR3 nucleotides read TGCGCCAGCAGCGAACAGGGGGTTGGGACTGAAGCTTTCTTT. Full variable domain (outside the CDR3, taken from reference TRBV5-1 and TRBJ1-1): KAGVTQTPRYLIKTRGQQVTLSCSPISGHRSVSWYQQTPGQGLQFLFEYFSETQRNKGNFPGRFSGRQFSNSRSEMNVSTLELGDSALYLCASSEQGVGTEAFFGQGTRLTVV.

This chain uses TRBV5-1 with TRBJ2-3; D not certain. The CDR3 covers 13 residues. Germline V lookup: CDR1 SGHRS, CDR2 YFSETQ. V was pared by 4 bases and J by 4 bases, with 10 bases between. CDR3 loop: CASSPSSPDTQYF. The CDR3 DNA reads as TGCGCCAGCAGCCCTTCCTCCCCAGATACGCAGTATTTT.

This clone has only a few counts. A read error may account for a junction end that differs from germline. V gene TRBV14 combines with J gene TRBJ2-1, with 11 bases aligning to TRBD2. Germline-derived CDR1 and CDR2 are SGHDN and FVKESK. The CDR3 extends over 13 amino acids. The CDR3 protein is CASSLGTSGPQVF. DNA of the CDR3: TGTGCCAGCAGCCTCGGGACTAGCGGACCGCAGGTCTTC.

This clone was counted between two and nine times. In DNA form, the CDR3 reads TGTGCCAGCAGCTTAGTACGGGCTCCAGGGGGACGAGGTGAAAAACTGTTTTTT. It is translated as CASSLVRAPGGRGEKLFF. The genes are TRBV11-3 and TRBJ1-4; 7 bases map to TRBD1. Germline V CDR1 and CDR2: SGHNT, YENEEA. The CDR3 extends over 18 amino acids. J gave up 7 bases and V 1 base, and 15 bases lay outside the gene matches.

This chain joins TRBV15 and TRBJ1-3; the D is unclear. This CDR3 has 14 residues. Trimming removed 1 base from V and 3 bases from J, with 7 bases in between. CDR1 LNHNV and CDR2 YYDKDF come from the germline V gene (reference sequence). The CDR3 reads CATSRGLSGNTIYF. The CDR3 nucleotides are TGTGCCACCAGCAGAGGACTAAGTGGAAACACCATATATTTT.

The chain carries TRBV12-3 or TRBV12-4 and TRBJ1-1, with D perhaps TRBD1 (6 bases). Trimming took 10 bases from V and 5 from J, leaving 14 bases between them. The CDR3 sequence is 12 residues long. The CDR3 DNA follows: TGTGCCACCTCCCGAGGGGGAACTGAAGCTTTCTTT. As protein: CATSRGGTEAFF.